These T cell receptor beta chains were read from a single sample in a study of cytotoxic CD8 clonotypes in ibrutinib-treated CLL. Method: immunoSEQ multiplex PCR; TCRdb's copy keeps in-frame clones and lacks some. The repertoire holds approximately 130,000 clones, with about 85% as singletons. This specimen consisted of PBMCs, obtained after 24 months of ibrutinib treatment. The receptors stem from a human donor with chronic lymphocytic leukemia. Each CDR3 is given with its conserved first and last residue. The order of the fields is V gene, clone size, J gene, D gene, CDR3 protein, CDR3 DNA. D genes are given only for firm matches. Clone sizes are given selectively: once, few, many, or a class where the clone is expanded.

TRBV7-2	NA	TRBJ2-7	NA	CASSLMRSSYEQYF	TGTGCCAGCAGCTTGATGCGAAGCTCCTACGAGCAGTACTTC
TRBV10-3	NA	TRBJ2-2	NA	CATPPQVSPGELFF	TGTGCCACCCCCCCCCAGGTATCACCCGGGGAGCTGTTTTTT
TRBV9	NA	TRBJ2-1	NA	CASSVAPDLYNEQFF	TGTGCCAGCAGCGTAGCCCCTGACCTTTACAATGAGCAGTTCTTC
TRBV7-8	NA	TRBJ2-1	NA	CASSPRIAGAGEQFF	TGTGCCAGCAGCCCCCGAATTGCGGGGGCGGGGGAGCAGTTCTTC
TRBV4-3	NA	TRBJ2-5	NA	CASSPEGRGTQETQYF	TGCGCCAGCAGCCCTGAAGGTCGAGGTACTCAAGAGACCCAGTACTTC
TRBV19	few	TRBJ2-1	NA	CASSTYGDEQFF	TGTGCCAGTAGTACTTACGGGGATGAGCAGTTCTTC
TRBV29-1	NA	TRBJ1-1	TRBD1	CSVAGGLTEAFF	TGCAGCGTTGCAGGGGGCCTAACTGAAGCTTTCTTT
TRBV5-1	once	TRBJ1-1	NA	CASSLGARAAEAFF	TGCGCCAGCAGCTTGGGTGCTCGGGCGGCTGAAGCTTTCTTT
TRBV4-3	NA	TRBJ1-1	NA	CASVEWDSYADTEAFF	TGCGCCAGCGTTGAATGGGACTCCTATGCGGACACTGAAGCTTTCTTT
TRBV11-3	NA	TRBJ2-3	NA	CASSLSSGPQGTQYF	TGTGCCAGCAGCCTCAGTAGCGGCCCACAGGGTACGCAGTATTTT
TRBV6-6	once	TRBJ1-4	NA	CASRTGTPTTNEKLFF	TGTGCCAGCAGAACGGGGACACCCACAACTAATGAAAAACTGTTTTTT
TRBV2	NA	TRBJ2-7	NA	CASREQGEQYF	TGTGCCAGCAGGGAACAGGGCGAGCAGTACTTC
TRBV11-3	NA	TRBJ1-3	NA	CASSLDSGGQAEGNTIYF	TGTGCCAGCAGCTTAGATTCGGGTGGGCAGGCGGAAGGAAACACCATATATTTT
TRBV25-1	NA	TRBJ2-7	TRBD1	CASYPSSQGGYEQYF	TGTGCCAGCTACCCCAGTTCACAGGGGGGTTACGAGCAGTACTTC
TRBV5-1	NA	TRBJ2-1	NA	CASSLSWRVGIRDEQFF	TGCGCCAGCAGCTTGTCTTGGCGGGTGGGGATTAGGGATGAGCAGTTCTTC
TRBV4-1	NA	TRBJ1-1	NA	CASSRDWGGTEAFF	TGCGCCAGCAGCCGAGATTGGGGCGGCACTGAAGCTTTCTTT
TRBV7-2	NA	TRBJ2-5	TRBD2	CASSLTLAGGVQETQYF	TGTGCCAGCAGCTTAACCCTAGCGGGGGGCGTTCAAGAGACCCAGTACTTC
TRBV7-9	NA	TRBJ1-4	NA	CASSSPIEKLFF	TGTGCCAGCAGCTCACCGATTGAAAAACTGTTTTTT
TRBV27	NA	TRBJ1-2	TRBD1	CASRTGGYGYTF	TGTGCCAGTCGGACAGGTGGTTATGGCTACACCTTC
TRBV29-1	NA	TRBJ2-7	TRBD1	CSVRGRGYEQYF	TGCAGCGTTCGGGGCAGGGGGTACGAGCAGTACTTC
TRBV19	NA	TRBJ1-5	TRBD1	CASSSDRPNQPQHF	TGTGCCAGTAGTTCGGACAGGCCCAATCAGCCCCAGCATTTT
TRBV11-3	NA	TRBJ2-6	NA	CASSPGQGDSGANVLTF	TGTGCCAGCAGCCCGGGTCAGGGTGATTCTGGGGCCAACGTCCTGACTTTC
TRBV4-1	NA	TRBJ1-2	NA	CASSHDRLRAANYGYTF	TGCGCCAGCAGCCACGACCGGCTGCGGGCAGCAAACTATGGCTACACCTTC